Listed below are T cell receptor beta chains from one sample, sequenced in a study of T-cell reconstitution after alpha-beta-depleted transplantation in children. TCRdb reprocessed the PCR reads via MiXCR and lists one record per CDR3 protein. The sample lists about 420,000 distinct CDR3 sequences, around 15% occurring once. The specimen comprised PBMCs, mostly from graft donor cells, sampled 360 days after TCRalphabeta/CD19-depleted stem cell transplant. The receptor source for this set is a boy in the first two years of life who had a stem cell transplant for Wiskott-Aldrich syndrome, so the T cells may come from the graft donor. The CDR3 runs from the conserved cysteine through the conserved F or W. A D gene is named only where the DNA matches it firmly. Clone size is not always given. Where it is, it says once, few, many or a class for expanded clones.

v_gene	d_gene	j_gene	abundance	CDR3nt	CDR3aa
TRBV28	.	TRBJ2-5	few	TGTGCCAGCAGTTTTCTTTTAGCGCTCCAAGAGACCCAGTACTTC	CASSFLLALQETQYF
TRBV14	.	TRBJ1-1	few	TGTGCCAGCAGCCATGTCACCAGGGGGAACACTGAAGCTTTCTTT	CASSHVTRGNTEAFF
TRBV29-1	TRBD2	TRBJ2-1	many	TGCAGCGTCGAAGCGGGACTAGATATCAATGAGCAGTTCTTC	CSVEAGLDINEQFF
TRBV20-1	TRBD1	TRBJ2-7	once	TGCAGTGCACAGGGGGGCTACGAGCAGTACTTC	CSAQGGYEQYF
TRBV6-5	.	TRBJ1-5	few	TGTGCCAGCAGCCGCCGGGGGGCGCATCAGCCCCAGCATTTT	CASSRRGAHQPQHF
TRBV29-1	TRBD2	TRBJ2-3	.	TGCAGCGTTGTAGCGGGGGACCCATATTCCACAGATACGCAGTATTTT	CSVVAGDPYSTDTQYF
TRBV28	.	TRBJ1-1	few	TGTGCCAGCAGTTTCAGGGCAGTGACGAACACTGAAGCTTTCTTT	CASSFRAVTNTEAFF
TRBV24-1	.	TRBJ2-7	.	TGTGCCACCAGTGATTACGGCTACGAGCAGTACTTC	CATSDYGYEQYF
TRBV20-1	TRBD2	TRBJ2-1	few	TGCAGTGCTAGCCGATCCCGGGGGGTGGCCTACAATGAGCAGTTCTTC	CSASRSRGVAYNEQFF
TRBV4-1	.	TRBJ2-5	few	TGCGCCAGCAGCCAAGCTTCGGGGGCGAGAGAGACCCAGTACTTC	CASSQASGARETQYF
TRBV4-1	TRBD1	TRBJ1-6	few	TGCGCCAGCAGCCAATCCACCCCCCGGGACAGGGGATCACCCCTCCACTTT	CASSQSTPRDRGSPLHF
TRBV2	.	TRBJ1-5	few	TGTGCCAGCAGTTTTGCTGAAGGCAATCAGCCCCAGCATTTT	CASSFAEGNQPQHF
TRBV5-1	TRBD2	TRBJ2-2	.	TGCGCCAGCAGCTTGTATCGGGGGGTCTTCACCGGGGAGCTGTTTTTT	CASSLYRGVFTGELFF
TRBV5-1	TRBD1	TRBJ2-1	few	TGCGCCAGCAGCTCGACAGGGAATGAGCAGTTCTTC	CASSSTGNEQFF
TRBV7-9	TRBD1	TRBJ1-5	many	TGTGCCAGCAGCTTAGGACAGGGAGGGCATGGGCAGCCCCAGCATTTT	CASSLGQGGHGQPQHF
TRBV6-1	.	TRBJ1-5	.	TGTGCCAGCAGGAGAACTCATAGCAATCAGCCCCAGCATTTT	CASRRTHSNQPQHF
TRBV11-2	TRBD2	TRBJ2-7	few	TGTGCCAGCAGCTTAGGACTAGCGGGAGGTCGGGAGCAGTACTTC	CASSLGLAGGREQYF
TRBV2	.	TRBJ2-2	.	TGTGCCAGCAGACCACAGGGTTGGGTCACCGGGGAGCTGTTTTTT	CASRPQGWVTGELFF
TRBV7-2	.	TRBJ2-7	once	TGTGCCAGCAGCTTCGGCGCGGGACAAGCCTACGAGCAGTACTTC	CASSFGAGQAYEQYF
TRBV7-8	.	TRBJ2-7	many	TGTGCCAGCAGCTTAGATTTCGGAACCTACGAGCAGTACTTC	CASSLDFGTYEQYF